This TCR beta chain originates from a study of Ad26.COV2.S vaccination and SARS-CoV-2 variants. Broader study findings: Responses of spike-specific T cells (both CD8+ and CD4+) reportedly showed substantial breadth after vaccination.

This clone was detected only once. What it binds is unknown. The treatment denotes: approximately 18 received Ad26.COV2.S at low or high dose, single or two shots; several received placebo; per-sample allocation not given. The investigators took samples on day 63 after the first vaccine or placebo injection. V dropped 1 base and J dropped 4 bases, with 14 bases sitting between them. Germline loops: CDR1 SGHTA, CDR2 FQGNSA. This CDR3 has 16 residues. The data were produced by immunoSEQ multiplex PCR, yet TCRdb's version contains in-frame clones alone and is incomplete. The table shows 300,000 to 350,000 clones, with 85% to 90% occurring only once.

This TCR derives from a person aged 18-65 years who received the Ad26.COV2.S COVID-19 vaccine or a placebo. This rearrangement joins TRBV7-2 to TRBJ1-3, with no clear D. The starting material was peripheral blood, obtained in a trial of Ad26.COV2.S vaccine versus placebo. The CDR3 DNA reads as TGTGCCAGCAGCTTAGGGGCGGTCGCGGGGGGAAACACCATATATTTT. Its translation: CASSLGAVAGGNTIYF.